Below, 13 T cell receptor beta chains from the same sample are listed, as sequenced in a study of CD8 T cell repertoires and HIV-1 epitope variants. Libraries were prepared by immunoSEQ multiplex PCR; TCRdb keeps only in-frame clonotypes and omits some of them. The sample has several thousand clones, 55% to 80% seen once. These TCRs' antigens remain unknown. Sequencing was performed on cultured CD8+ T cells derived from PBMCs. These TCRs come from a male donor with HIV.

For this clone: The germline gene is not matched at one end of the junction; a read error may be the cause. The chain carries TRBV5-1 and TRBJ1-1; a possible D gene is TRBD1 (6 bases). The CDR3 loop spans 15 amino acids. CDR1 and CDR2 (germline): SGHRS, YFSETQ. The CDR3 protein is CASSLIGPGDGAHTF. CDR3 DNA sequence: TGCGCCAGCAGCTTGATAGGGCCAGGGGATGGAGCTCATACTTTT.

The J gene is TRBJ2-2, the V gene TRBV5-1; TRBD1 aligns across 7 bases. The CDR3 is 14 residues long. Germline CDR1 SGHRS, CDR2 YFSETQ. With 1 base clipped from V and 4 bases from J, the junction kept 1 base outside the gene matches. CDR3 nucleotides: TGCGCCAGCAGCTTGAGGGACAGCACCGGGGAGCTGTTTTTT. Protein: CASSLRDSTGELFF.

V gene TRBV2 combines with J gene TRBJ2-1; a possible D gene is TRBD2 (7 bases). Germline assignment: CDR1 SNHLY and CDR2 FYNNEI. The germline V and J ends were trimmed by 5 bases and 6 bases, with 23 bases remaining between them. There are 17 residues in the CDR3. CDR3 in amino acids: CASSPLSGGGAFNEQFF. The CDR3 DNA reads as TGTGCCAGCAGTCCGCTTAGCGGAGGGGGGGCGTTCAATGAGCAGTTCTTC.

This clone has only a few counts. CDR3 DNA sequence: TGTGCCAGCAGCCGGACAGGGGACTTTACCTACGAGCAGTACTTC. Encoded protein: CASSRTGDFTYEQYF. The V gene is TRBV7-2, the J gene TRBJ2-7; 9 positions match TRBD1. The germline CDR1 and CDR2 sequences are SGHTA and FQGNSA. Trimming took 5 bases from V and 2 from J; bases not matched to a gene: 7. The CDR3 runs to 15 residues.

The gene calls are TRBV7-6 and TRBJ1-1; 7 bases are shared with TRBD1. The trim removed 4 bases at V and 11 bases at J, leaving 7 bases unmatched. The CDR3 is 12 amino acids. CDR1 and CDR2 from the germline V gene are SGHVS and FNYEAQ. The CDR3 bases are TGTGCCAGCAGCTCCTCGGACAGGAGGGCTTTCTTT. Translation gives CASSSSDRRAFF.

CDR3 nucleotides: TGTGCCAGCAACTTGGGAGGGGAAAAACTGTTTTTT. As protein: CASNLGGEKLFF. The chain uses TRBV6-6 and TRBJ1-4; D is unresolved. This CDR3 comprises 12 residues. V gave up 7 bases and J gave up 8 bases, with 11 bases separating them. Germline V gives CDR1 MNHNY, CDR2 SVGAGI (reference sequence).

The gene calls are TRBV2 and TRBJ2-7, with D tentatively TRBD1 (6 bases). V lost 4 bases and J lost 5, with 18 bases in between. The germline CDR1 and CDR2 sequences are SNHLY and FYNNEI. This CDR3 has 15 residues. CDR3 sequence (DNA): TGTGCCAGCAGTGTGCTTACAGGGAAAAATGACGAGCAGTACTTC. Translating it yields CASSVLTGKNDEQYF.

The chain carries TRBV19 and TRBJ1-3; D gene uncertain. V dropped 10 bases and J dropped 0 bases, with 10 bases sitting between them. This CDR3 contains 13 residues. Germline-derived CDR1 and CDR2 are LNHDA and SQIVND (reference sequence). CDR3 sequence: CATSDLSGNTIYF. The CDR3 DNA reads as TGTGCCACCTCGGACCTCTCTGGAAACACCATATATTTT.

The V gene is TRBV5-6, the J gene TRBJ1-2; D not certain. V was pared by 3 bases and J by 3 bases, with 9 bases between. CDR3 length: 13 amino acids. Per the germline V gene, CDR1 is SGHDT and CDR2 is YYEEEE. CDR3 bases: TGTGCCAGCAGCTCCGGCCGATACTATGGCTACACCTTC. This translates into CASSSGRYYGYTF.

This clone turned up a few times. The chain has TRBV27 and TRBJ2-2; D remains ambiguous. This CDR3 region has 12 residues. The germline gives CDR1 MNHEY, CDR2 SMNVEV (reference sequence). V lost 4 bases and J lost 11, with 11 bases in between. The CDR3 sequence is CASSYDGSELFF. The CDR3 nucleotides read TGTGCCAGCAGTTACGATGGAAGTGAGCTGTTTTTT.

A single count supports this clone. The chain combines TRBV18 with TRBJ2-1; D may be TRBD1 (5 bases). This CDR3 region has 14 residues. Trimming left V 3 bases short and J 3 bases short, with 9 bases between. Germline V gene sequence: CDR1 KGHSH, CDR2 LQKENI. The CDR3 nucleotides read TGTGCCAGCTCACCGTGGGGCGACTACAATGAGCAGTTCTTC. This codes for CASSPWGDYNEQFF.

The genes are TRBV9 and TRBJ2-2; tentative D call: TRBD2 (5 bases). V was cut by 0 bases and J by 9 bases, with 15 bases left in between. The CDR3 loop spans 15 amino acids. Looked up from germline, CDR1 is SGDLS and CDR2 is YYNGEE. CDR3 region: CASSVAMDLHRELFF. CDR3 bases: TGTGCCAGCAGCGTAGCTATGGACTTACACCGGGAGCTGTTTTTT. Full variable domain (missing parts from reference TRBV9 and TRBJ2-2): DSGVTQTPKHLITATGQRVTLRCSPRSGDLSVYWYQQSLDQGLQFLIQYYNGEERAKGNILERFSAQQFPDLHSELNLSSLELGDSALYFCASSVAMDLHRELFFGEGSRLTVL.

This clone was recorded a few times. The chain couples TRBV10-2 to TRBJ2-7, with D possibly being TRBD1 (6 bases). Germline V CDR1 and CDR2: WSHSY, SAAADI. V dropped 4 bases and J dropped 3 bases, with 10 bases sitting between them. This CDR3 has 13 residues. The CDR3 spells CASSVEGDYEQYF. DNA of the CDR3: TGCGCCAGCAGTGTCGAGGGGGACTACGAGCAGTACTTC.